There are a few counts of the clone carrying this T cell receptor (delta chain). This may arise from a read error, as a much more abundant clone is one base away. The sample contains more than one DNA sequence encoding this CDR3. The sample is drawn from a study of gamma-delta chains in newborns, infants, children. Study-level background: Microbial exposure reportedly drives polyclonal innate γδ T cell expansion after birth.

TCRdb redid clone calling on the reads using CATT. The sample has about 1,000 delta-chain clones; under 1.5% are singletons. The CDR3 is 15 amino acids. Germline CDR1 GEAIGNYY, CDR2 EKD. The chain employs TRDV2 and TRDJ1; 7 positions match TRDD3. Material for sequencing was blood. The origin of this receptor is a child in good health. The CDR3 sequence: CACDTLILGSDKLIF. In DNA form, the CDR3 reads TGTGCCTGTGACACCCTTATACTGGGGTCCGATAAACTCATCTTC.